A single sample gave rise to the 6 T cell receptor beta chains below, sequenced in a study of cytomegalovirus exposure and HLA in healthy donors. In the PCR, 60 Vbeta and 13 Jbeta primers were used. Measured with immunoSEQ multiplex PCR; TCRdb has only the in-frame clones, and not every one. The repertoire holds fewer than 150,000 clones, with less than 20% as singletons. Sequencing input: PBMCs. These receptors originate from a woman aged 18-35 years in good health and CMV-seronegative.

V gene TRBV7-2 combines with J gene TRBJ1-2, with unresolved D. The germline V and J ends were trimmed by 5 bases and 5 bases, with 12 bases remaining between them. Germline CDR1 SGHTA, CDR2 FQGNSA. CDR3 size: 13 residues. CDR3 sequence reads: CASSPPYGYGYTF. The CDR3 nucleotides read TGTGCCAGCAGCCCCCCTTACGGGTATGGCTACACCTTC. Using reference TRBV7-2 and TRBJ1-2 for the parts outside the CDR3, the full variable domain is GAGVSQSPSNKVTEKGKDVELRCDPISGHTALYWYRQSLGQGLEFLIYFQGNSAPDKSGLPSDRFSAERTGGSVSTLTIQRTQQEDSAVYLCASSPPYGYGYTFGSGTRLTVV.

J is TRBJ1-5 and V is TRBV18; 7 bases are a match to TRBD1. In germline, CDR1 is KGHSH, CDR2 LQKENI. There are 16 residues in the CDR3. Unmatched junction bases numbered 6, after V lost 4 bases and J lost 0 bases. The CDR3 spells CASSLRTGVSNQPQHF. As DNA, the CDR3 is TGTGCCAGCTCACTAAGGACAGGAGTTAGCAATCAGCCCCAGCATTTT.

V gene TRBV5-6 combines with J gene TRBJ2-7; 10 bases align to TRBD1. The CDR3 totals 14 residues. V shed 4 bases and J 7 bases; nucleotides not matched to a gene: 8. Germline assignment: CDR1 SGHDT and CDR2 YYEEEE. CDR3 protein: CASSRRQGAGEQYF. The CDR3 nucleotides read TGTGCCAGCAGCCGAAGACAGGGGGCCGGAGAGCAGTACTTC. Full variable domain (remainder filled in from reference TRBV5-6 and TRBJ2-7): DAGVTQSPTHLIKTRGQQVTLRCSPKSGHDTVSWYQQALGQGPQFIFQYYEEEERQRGNFPDRFSGHQFPNYSSELNVNALLLGDSALYLCASSRRQGAGEQYFGPGTRLTVT.

This clone was counted between two and nine times. The rearrangement joins TRBV6-5 to TRBJ2-7; possibly TRBD2 for D (5 bases). CDR3 length: 15 amino acids. Trimming cost V 4 bases and J 3 bases, with 16 bases left between them. CDR1 and CDR2 from the germline V gene are MNHEY and SVGAGI. CDR3: CASSLRAGKNYEQYF. In nucleotides, the CDR3 is TGTGCCAGCAGTTTGCGTGCCGGGAAAAACTACGAGCAGTACTTC.

This chain connects TRBV2 to TRBJ2-7; the D gene is possibly TRBD2 (6 bases). The ends were cut back, 6 bases at V and 0 bases at J, with 12 bases in the middle. The CDR3 is made up of 14 amino acids. The germline CDR1 and CDR2 sequences are SNHLY and FYNNEI. The CDR3 protein is CASRGRRNSYEQYF. In DNA, the CDR3 is TGTGCCAGCAGGGGGAGGAGAAACTCCTACGAGCAGTACTTC.

The chain links TRBV6-1 to TRBJ2-7, with D possibly being TRBD1 (7 bases). CDR3 length: 13 amino acids. Germline CDR1 and CDR2: MNHNS and SASEGT. V gave up 8 bases and J gave up 3 bases, with 14 bases separating them. Here the CDR3 DNA reads TGTGCCAGCTTTAACAGGGGAGGCTACGAGCAGTACTTC. It encodes CASFNRGGYEQYF.